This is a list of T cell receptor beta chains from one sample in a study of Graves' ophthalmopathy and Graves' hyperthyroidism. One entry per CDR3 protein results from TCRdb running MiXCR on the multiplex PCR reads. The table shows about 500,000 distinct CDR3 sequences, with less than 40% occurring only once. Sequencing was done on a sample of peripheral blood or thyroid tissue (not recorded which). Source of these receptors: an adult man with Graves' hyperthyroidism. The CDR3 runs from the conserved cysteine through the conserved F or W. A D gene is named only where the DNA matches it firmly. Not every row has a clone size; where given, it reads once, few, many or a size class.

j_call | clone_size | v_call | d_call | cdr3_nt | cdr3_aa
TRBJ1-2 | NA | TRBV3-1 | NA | TGTGCCAGCAGCCAAGATTGGAGCGGGACGGAATATGGCTACACCTTC | CASSQDWSGTEYGYTF
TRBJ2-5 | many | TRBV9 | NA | TGTGCCAGCAGCGTAGATGGGGGCACCTCTAGGACCCAGTACTTC | CASSVDGGTSRTQYF
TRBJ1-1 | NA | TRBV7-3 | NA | TGTGCCAGCAACTTATCGGCATCCTTAAACACTGAAGCTTTCTTT | CASNLSASLNTEAFF
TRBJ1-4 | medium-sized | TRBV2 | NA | TGTGCCAGCAGTGAAACGAGGGGTGGTAATGAAAAACTGTTTTTT | CASSETRGGNEKLFF
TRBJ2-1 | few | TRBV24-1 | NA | TGTGCCACCAGTGATTTGCAAGAGACGCAGGAGCAGTTCTTC | CATSDLQETQEQFF
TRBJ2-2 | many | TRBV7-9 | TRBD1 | TGTGCCAGCAGCCCACGGACAGGGAAGGGAACCGGGGAGCTGTTTTTT | CASSPRTGKGTGELFF
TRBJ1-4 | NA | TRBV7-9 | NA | TGTGCCAGCAGCTTAGCGCTGGGGACTGCGGATGAAAAACTGTTTTTT | CASSLALGTADEKLFF
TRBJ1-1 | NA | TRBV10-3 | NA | TGTGCCATCAGTGAGTCCGATGAAGCTTTCTTT | CAISESDEAFF
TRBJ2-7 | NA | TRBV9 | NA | TGTGCCAGCACCGAAGGGGGAGGCTACGAGCAGTACTTC | CASTEGGGYEQYF
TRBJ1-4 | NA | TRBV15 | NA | TGTGCCACCAGCAGAGGGTCAGAGGGGTTTGAAAAACTGTTTTTT | CATSRGSEGFEKLFF
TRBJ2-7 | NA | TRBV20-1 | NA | TGCAGTGCTAAGTATCAGTCTTCCTACGAGCAGTACTTC | CSAKYQSSYEQYF
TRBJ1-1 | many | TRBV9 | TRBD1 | TGTGCCAGCAGCGGAGGAGGGACAGGGACCGAAGCTTTCTTT | CASSGGGTGTEAFF
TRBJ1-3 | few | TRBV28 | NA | TGTGCCAGCAGTTTCGGTTTGGCGGACTCTGGAAACACCATATATTTT | CASSFGLADSGNTIYF
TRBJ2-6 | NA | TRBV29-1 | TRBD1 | TGCAGCGTTCCGGGACAGGGTTTGTTTGGGGCCAACGTCCTGACTTTC | CSVPGQGLFGANVLTF
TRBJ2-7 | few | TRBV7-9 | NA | TGTGCCAGCAGCTTTCCCCCCCCGCGGCAGCCCGCCTACGAGCAGTACTTC | CASSFPPPRQPAYEQYF
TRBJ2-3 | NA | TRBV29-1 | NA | TGCAGCGTTGAAGTGGCCTTAGCGAGCACAGATATGCAGTATTTT | CSVEVALASTDMQYF
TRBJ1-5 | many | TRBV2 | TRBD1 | TGTGCCAGCAGTGAACCGACAGGGGGGTATCAGCCCCAGCATTTT | CASSEPTGGYQPQHF
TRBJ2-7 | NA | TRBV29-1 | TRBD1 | TGCAGCGGGACAGGGGTCTATGACGAGCAGTACTTC | CSGTGVYDEQYF
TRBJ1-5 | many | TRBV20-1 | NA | TGCAGTGCTAGAAGAGGGGAACAGCCCCAGCATTTT | CSARRGEQPQHF
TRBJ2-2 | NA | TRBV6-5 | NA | TGTGCCAGCAGTAGCAGGCTTATTTTAGCCGGGGAGCTGTTTTTT | CASSSRLILAGELFF
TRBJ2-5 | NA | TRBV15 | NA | TGTGCCACCAGCGTTGGGGCCATGGAACAAGAGACCCAGTACTTC | CATSVGAMEQETQYF
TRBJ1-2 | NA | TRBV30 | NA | TGTGCCTGGAGCGACCGCCGTGGGGGTTATGGCTACACCTTC | CAWSDRRGGYGYTF
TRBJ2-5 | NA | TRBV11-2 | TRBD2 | TGTGCCAGCAGCTTGGGGACTAACACGGGGGAGACCCAGTACTTC | CASSLGTNTGETQYF
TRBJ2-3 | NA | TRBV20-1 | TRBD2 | TGCAGTGCCAAACGTGGCGGGGGGACATTT | CSAKRGGGTF
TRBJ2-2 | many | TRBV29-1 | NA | TGCAGCGTCGTTTACAGGTCCGGGGAGCTGTTTTTT | CSVVYRSGELFF
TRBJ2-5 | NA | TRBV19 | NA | TGTGCCAGTAGTACGCCCGACAGGAGAGAGACCCAGTACTTC | CASSTPDRRETQYF
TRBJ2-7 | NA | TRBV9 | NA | NA | CAGSVGTGSYEQCF
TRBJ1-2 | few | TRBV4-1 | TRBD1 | TGCGCCAGCAGCCAAGCCCAAACAGGGGGGTCGTATGGCTACACCTTC | CASSQAQTGGSYGYTF
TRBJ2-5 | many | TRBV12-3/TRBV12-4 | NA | TGTGCCAGCAGTGTGGACAGCGAAGAGACCCAGTACTTC | CASSVDSEETQYF
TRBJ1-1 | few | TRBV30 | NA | TGTGCCTGGAGTTTCACGAACACTGAAGCTTTCTTT | CAWSFTNTEAFF
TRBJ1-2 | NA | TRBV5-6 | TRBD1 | TGTGCCAGCAGCCTCGGGACAGGAATAAGTAACTATGGCTACACCTTC | CASSLGTGISNYGYTF
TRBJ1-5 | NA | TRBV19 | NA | TGTGCCAGTAGTCCGAGGGGCCCATCGACCCAGCATTTT | CASSPRGPSTQHF
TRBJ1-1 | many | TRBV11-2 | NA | TGTGCCAGCAGCTTGGGACAAGTGAGGGCTTTCTTT | CASSLGQVRAFF
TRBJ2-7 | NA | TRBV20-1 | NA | TGCAGTGCTAGGACTGGGGGCTTTGTCTACGAGCAGTACTTC | CSARTGGFVYEQYF
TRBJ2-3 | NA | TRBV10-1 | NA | TGCGCCAGCAGTGAGAGCCTAGCGTCCACAGATACGCAGTATTTT | CASSESLASTDTQYF
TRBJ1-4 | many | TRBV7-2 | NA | TGTGCCAGCAGCTTTGGGGGAGCAACTAATGAAAAACTGTTTTTT | CASSFGGATNEKLFF
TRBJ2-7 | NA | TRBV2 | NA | TGTGCCAGCAGTGAAGCGAGGGGCAGGGCTAGCTCCTACGAGCAGTACTTC | CASSEARGRASSYEQYF
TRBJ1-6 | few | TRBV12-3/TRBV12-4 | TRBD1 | TGTGCCTGCAGGGGGACAGGGGGTTCACCCCTCCACTTT | CACRGTGGSPLHF
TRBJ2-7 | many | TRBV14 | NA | TGTGCCAGCAGCCCGGGTCGGGGAGTCGATTTCTCCTACGAGCAGTACTTC | CASSPGRGVDFSYEQYF
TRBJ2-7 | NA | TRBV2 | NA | TGTGCCAGCAGTGCTAGCCAAACCCCGTACGAGCAGTACTTC | CASSASQTPYEQYF
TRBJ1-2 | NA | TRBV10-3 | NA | TGTGCCATCGGAATAGGGGGTTCCTATGGCTACACCTTC | CAIGIGGSYGYTF